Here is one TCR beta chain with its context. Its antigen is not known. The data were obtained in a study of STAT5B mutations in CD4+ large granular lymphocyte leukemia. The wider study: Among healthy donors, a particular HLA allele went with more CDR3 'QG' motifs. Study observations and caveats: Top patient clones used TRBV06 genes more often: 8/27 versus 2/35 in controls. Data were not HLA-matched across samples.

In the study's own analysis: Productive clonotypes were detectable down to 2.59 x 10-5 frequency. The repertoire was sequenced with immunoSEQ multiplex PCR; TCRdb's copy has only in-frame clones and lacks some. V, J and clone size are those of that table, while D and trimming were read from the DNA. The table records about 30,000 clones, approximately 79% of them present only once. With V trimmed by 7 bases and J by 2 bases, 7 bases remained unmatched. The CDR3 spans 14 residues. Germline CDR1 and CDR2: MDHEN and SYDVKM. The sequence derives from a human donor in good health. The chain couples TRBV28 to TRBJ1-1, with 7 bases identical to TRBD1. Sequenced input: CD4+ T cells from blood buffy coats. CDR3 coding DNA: TGTGCCAGCACCGAGGGGGCTCTAAACACTGAAGCTTTCTTT. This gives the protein CASTEGALNTEAFF. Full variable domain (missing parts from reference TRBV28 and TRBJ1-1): DVKVTQSSRYLVKRTGEKVFLECVQDMDHENMFWYRQDPGLGLRLIYFSYDVKMKEKGDIPEGYSVSREKKERFSLILESASTNQTSMYLCASTEGALNTEAFFGQGTRLTVV.